This TCR beta chain was recovered during a study of blood T cell repertoires in COVID-19. As for the study in general: Whether acute or convalescent, the COVID-19 samples came from the United States, Italy and Spain. PBMCs, B-cell-depleted T cells, or T cells were the source of the cDNA or gDNA that made up the material.

Enrolment of Seattle patients took place during active infection, and they were followed longitudinally. CDR1 and CDR2 from the germline V gene are MDHEN and SYDVKM. The CDR3 consists of 15 residues. Trimming cost V 4 bases and J 4 bases; bases outside gene matches: 6. Original processing methods: Amplification of reference gene primers was used by the study to estimate nucleated cell counts. The protocol was immunoSEQ multiplex PCR, while the TCRdb copy is restricted to in-frame clones and leaves out a portion. V and J calls and clone size are those listed in that table; D and trimming were worked out from the DNA. The data contain roughly 170,000 clones, approximately 84% of them singletons.

The origin of this receptor is a woman in her forties or fifties with COVID-19, enrolled during active disease. Material: peripheral blood. The chain carries TRBV28 and TRBJ2-3, with 9 bases aligning to TRBD2. The CDR3 DNA sequence: TGTGCCAGCAGTTCGAGCGGGGGGCTCGCAGATACGCAGTATTTT. Amino acids: CASSSSGGLADTQYF. Looking up the rest from reference TRBV28 and TRBJ2-3 gives the full variable domain: DVKVTQSSRYLVKRTGEKVFLECVQDMDHENMFWYRQDPGLGLRLIYFSYDVKMKEKGDIPEGYSVSREKKERFSLILESASTNQTSMYLCASSSSGGLADTQYFGPGTRLTVL.